Below, one T cell receptor beta chain is given with its context. Antigen: not known. The sample belongs to a study of T cell responses to AZD1222 COVID-19 vaccine. This table comes from immunoSEQ multiplex PCR, and its TCRdb copy is limited to in-frame clones, with some not included. This table holds tens of thousands of clones, roughly 90% found once. General observations from the study: Breadth and depth of Spike-specific TCRs rose after two AZD1222 doses.

CDR3 length: 10 residues. Trimming removed 6 bases from V and 3 bases from J, with 5 bases in between. CDR1 is SQVTM and CDR2 is ANQGSEA in the germline V gene. V is TRBV29-1 and J is TRBJ1-1; D remains unclear. This receptor was obtained from an adult in good health. The starting material was peripheral blood, obtained on day 0 of AZD1222 vaccination. CDR3 sequence: CSVRDTEAFF. The CDR3 DNA reads TGCAGCGTCCGGGACACTGAAGCTTTCTTT. Combining the CDR3 with reference TRBV29-1 and TRBJ1-1 gives the whole variable domain SAVISQKPSRDICQRGTSLTIQCQVDSQVTMMFWYRQQPGQSLTLIATANQGSEATYESGFVIDKFPISRPNLTFSTLTVSNMSPEDSSIYLCSVRDTEAFFGQGTRLTVV.